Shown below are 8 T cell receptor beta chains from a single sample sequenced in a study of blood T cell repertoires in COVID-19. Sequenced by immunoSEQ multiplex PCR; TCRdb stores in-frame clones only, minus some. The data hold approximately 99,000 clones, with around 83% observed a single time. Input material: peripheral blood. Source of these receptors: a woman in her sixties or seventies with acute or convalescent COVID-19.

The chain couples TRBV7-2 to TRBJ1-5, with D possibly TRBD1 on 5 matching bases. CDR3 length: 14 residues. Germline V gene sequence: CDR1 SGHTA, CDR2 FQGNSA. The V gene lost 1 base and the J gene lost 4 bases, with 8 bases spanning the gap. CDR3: CASSLEGANQPQHF. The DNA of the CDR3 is TGTGCCAGCAGCTTAGAAGGGGCAAATCAGCCCCAGCATTTT.

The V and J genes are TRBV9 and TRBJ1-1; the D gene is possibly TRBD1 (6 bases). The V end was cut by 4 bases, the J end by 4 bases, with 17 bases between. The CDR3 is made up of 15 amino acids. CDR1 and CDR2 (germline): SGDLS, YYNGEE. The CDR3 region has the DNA TGTGCCAGCAGCAAGGTGGGGGGGCTTCCCACTGAAGCTTTCTTT. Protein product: CASSKVGGLPTEAFF.

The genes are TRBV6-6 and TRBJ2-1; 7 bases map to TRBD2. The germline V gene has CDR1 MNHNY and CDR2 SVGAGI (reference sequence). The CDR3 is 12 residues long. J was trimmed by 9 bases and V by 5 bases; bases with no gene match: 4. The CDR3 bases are TGTGCCAGCAGTGTGACTAGCACTGAGCAGTTCTTC. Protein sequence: CASSVTSTEQFF.

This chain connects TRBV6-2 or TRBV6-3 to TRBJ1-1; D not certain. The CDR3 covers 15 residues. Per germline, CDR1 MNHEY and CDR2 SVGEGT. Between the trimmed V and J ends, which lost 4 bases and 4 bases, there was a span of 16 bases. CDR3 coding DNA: TGTGCCAGCAGTTCCCCTTCAGGCGCGAGCACTGAAGCTTTCTTT. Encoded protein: CASSSPSGASTEAFF.

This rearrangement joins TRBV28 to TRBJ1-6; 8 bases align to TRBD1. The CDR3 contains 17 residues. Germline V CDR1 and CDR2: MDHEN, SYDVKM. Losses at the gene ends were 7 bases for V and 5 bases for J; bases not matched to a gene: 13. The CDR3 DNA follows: TGTGCCAGCAACCCCCGGGGCAGGGGGCAGAATAATTCACCCCTCCACTTT. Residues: CASNPRGRGQNNSPLHF.

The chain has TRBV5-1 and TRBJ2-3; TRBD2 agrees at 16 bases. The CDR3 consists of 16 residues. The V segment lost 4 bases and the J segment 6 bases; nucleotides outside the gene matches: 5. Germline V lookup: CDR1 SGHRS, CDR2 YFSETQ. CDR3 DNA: TGCGCCAGCAGCACGGGACTAGCGGGAGGGAGGGATACGCAGTATTTT. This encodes CASSTGLAGGRDTQYF.

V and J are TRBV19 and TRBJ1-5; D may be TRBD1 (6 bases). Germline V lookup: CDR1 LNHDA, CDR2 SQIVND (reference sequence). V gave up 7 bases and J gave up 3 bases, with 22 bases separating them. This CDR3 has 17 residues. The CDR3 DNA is TGTGCCAGTACCCCCCGGGGCCCGGACAGACACAATCAGCCCCAGCATTTT. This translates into CASTPRGPDRHNQPQHF.

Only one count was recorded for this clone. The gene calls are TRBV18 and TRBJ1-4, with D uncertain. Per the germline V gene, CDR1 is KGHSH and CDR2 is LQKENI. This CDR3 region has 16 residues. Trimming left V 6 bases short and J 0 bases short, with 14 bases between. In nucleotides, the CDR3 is TGTGCCAGCTCCTCCTTTGCCGGGGCAACTAATGAAAAACTGTTTTTT. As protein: CASSSFAGATNEKLFF.